The 8 T cell receptor beta chains below come from one sample, sequenced in a study of T cells in Graves' hyperthyroidism and ophthalmopathy. Template material for amplifying TCR beta CDR3 regions consisted of RNA transcripts. Researchers ran a first-round RT-PCR on the TCR CDR3 using the HTBI primer set. TCRdb passed the multiplex PCR reads through MiXCR, listing each CDR3 protein once. The repertoire includes a few hundred thousand distinct CDR3 sequences, roughly 20% of them detected once, and around 47% sits in the top ten. Source material: blood. All receptors come from a woman in her forties or fifties with Graves' hyperthyroidism.

This clonotype was counted only a few times. This sequence joins TRBV27 and TRBJ1-5, with D tentatively TRBD1 (5 bases). The CDR3 totals 15 residues. CDR1 is MNHEY and CDR2 is SMNVEV in the germline V gene (reference sequence). Trimming pared 9 bases from V and 2 bases from J, leaving 17 bases between. CDR3 DNA: TGTGCCAGTCACCCATCAGGGTCTGGCAATCAGCCCCAGCATTTT. Encoded protein: CASHPSGSGNQPQHF.

The sample holds a few counts of this clonotype. The chain recombines TRBV4-1 with TRBJ2-7, with D possibly being TRBD2 (6 bases). Trimming cost V 1 base and J 2 bases, with 12 bases left between them. This CDR3 has 15 residues. CDR1 and CDR2 (germline): MGHRA, YSYEKL. CDR3 amino acids: CASSQGSAGTYEQYF. The CDR3 DNA is TGCGCCAGCAGCCAAGGGAGTGCGGGGACCTACGAGCAGTACTTC.

The chain carries TRBV29-1 and TRBJ2-3; D assignment may be TRBD1 or TRBD2 (5 bases each). Trimming removed 3 bases at V and 5 bases at J, with 15 bases between. Germline V CDR1 and CDR2: SQVTM, ANQGSEA. The CDR3 covers 14 residues. The CDR3 loop reads CSVEPRGEGDTQYF. DNA of the CDR3: TGCAGCGTTGAGCCTAGGGGAGAGGGAGATACGCAGTATTTT.

There are many counts of this clonotype. The chain is built from TRBV6-1 and TRBJ1-6; 10 bases line up with TRBD1. Per germline, CDR1 MNHNS and CDR2 SASEGT. CDR3 length: 15 amino acids. After removal of 6 bases from V and 7 bases from J, the junction contained 6 bases not matched to a gene. CDR3 protein: CASRPRQGANSPLHF. Here the CDR3 DNA reads TGTGCCAGCAGACCCAGACAGGGGGCCAATTCACCCCTCCACTTT.

Ten or more counts support this clonotype. This chain joins TRBV20-1 and TRBJ2-3, with 9 positions matching TRBD2. This CDR3 is 16 amino acids long. Germline CDR1 reads DFQATT; CDR2 reads SNEGSKA (reference sequence). The trim removed 0 bases at V and 5 bases at J, leaving 9 bases unmatched. The CDR3 loop reads CSARDEKRGVRDTQYF. The CDR3 coding sequence is TGCAGTGCTAGAGATGAAAAGCGGGGGGTGAGAGATACGCAGTATTTT.

CDR3: CASSLGGLAGGQETQYF. CDR3 DNA: TGTGCCAGCAGTTTAGGGGGACTAGCGGGAGGCCAGGAGACCCAGTACTTC. V usage is TRBV28 and J usage is TRBJ2-5; TRBD2 agrees at 15 bases. The CDR3 extends over 17 amino acids. Germline-derived CDR1 and CDR2 are MDHEN and SYDVKM. V lost 2 bases, J lost 5 bases, and 6 bases stayed unmatched.

The rearrangement uses TRBV6-1 and TRBJ1-6; D possibly corresponds to TRBD1 (6 bases). V was pared by 1 base and J by 5 bases, with 12 bases between. The CDR3 totals 16 residues. Germline CDR1 MNHNS, CDR2 SASEGT. The CDR3 DNA sequence: TGTGCCAGCAGTGAAGTACAGGGAGTTAATAATTCACCCCTCCACTTT. Its translation is CASSEVQGVNNSPLHF.

This clonotype has a count of ten or more. V and J are TRBV28 and TRBJ1-6; D unresolved. V was pared by 4 bases and J by 8 bases, with 15 bases between. CDR3 length: 15 residues. CDR1 and CDR2 (germline): MDHEN, SYDVKM. The CDR3 DNA follows: TGTGCCAGCAGTTACAGCGGCCGGAGGGATTCACCCCTCCACTTT. It codes for CASSYSGRRDSPLHF.